The 4 T cell receptor beta chains below all came from one sample that was sequenced in a study of blood T cells in healthy people across ages. It was with a sample-barcoded 5' primer and a J-beta primer mix that a second PCR of roughly 7 to 12 cycles was run. One entry per CDR3 protein results from TCRdb running MiXCR on the 5' RACE reads. This sample yields over 450,000 distinct CDR3 sequences, of which around 24% are seen a single time; less than 9% belongs to the top ten. This sample also belongs to another study, concerning T cells of mothers and their children.

Sequencing input: blood. These receptors came from a boy between 10 and 17 years old in good health.

In its sample, this clonotype was seen a few times. This chain connects TRBV2 to TRBJ1-5, with a possible D match to TRBD1 (5 bases). CDR3 length equals 14 residues. Germline V gene lookup returns CDR1 SNHLY and CDR2 FYNNEI. The germline V and J ends were trimmed by 5 bases and 4 bases, with 12 bases remaining between them. CDR3 in amino acids: CASSFMTENQPQHF. The CDR3 DNA reads TGTGCCAGCAGTTTTATGACAGAAAATCAGCCCCAGCATTTT.

This clonotype was seen more than once but under ten times. The V call is TRBV6-5, the J call TRBJ1-2; TRBD1 agrees at 8 bases. After removal of 0 bases from V and 0 bases from J, the junction contained 12 bases not matched to a gene. Germline CDR1 MNHEY, CDR2 SVGAGI. The CDR3 runs to 19 residues. DNA of the CDR3: TGTGCCAGCAGTTACTCGAGCTGGGACAGGACCAGGGCTAACTATGGCTACACCTTC. This encodes CASSYSSWDRTRANYGYTF.

J is TRBJ2-2 and V is TRBV3-1; a weak D match, TRBD2 (6 bases). Trimming removed 2 bases at V and 6 bases at J, with 19 bases between. CDR1 is LGHDT, CDR2 YNNKEL, per germline (reference sequence). The CDR3 consists of 17 residues. CDR3 DNA: TGTGCCAGCAGCCAAAATTTGCGAACCTGGGGGGCCGGGGAGCTGTTTTTT. It specifies CASSQNLRTWGAGELFF.

This chain links TRBV4-2 with TRBJ1-5; a weak D match, TRBD1 (6 bases). The germline CDR1 and CDR2 sequences are LGHNA and YNFKEQ. The CDR3 contains 15 residues. V was pared by 0 bases and J by 6 bases, with 12 bases between. The CDR3, as DNA: TGTGCCAGCAGCCAAGATATGGACAGTAGTCAGCCCCAGCATTTT. Translating gives CASSQDMDSSQPQHF.